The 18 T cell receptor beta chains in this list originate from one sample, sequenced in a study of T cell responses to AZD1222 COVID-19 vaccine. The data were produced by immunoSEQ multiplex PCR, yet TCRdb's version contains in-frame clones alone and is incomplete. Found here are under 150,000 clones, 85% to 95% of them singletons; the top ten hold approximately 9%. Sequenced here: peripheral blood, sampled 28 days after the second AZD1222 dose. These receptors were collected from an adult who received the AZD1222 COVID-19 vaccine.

The CDR3 is CASSIGEGGGTEAFF. The DNA of the CDR3 is TGTGCCAGTAGTATTGGTGAGGGCGGGGGAACTGAAGCTTTCTTT. This chain connects TRBV19 to TRBJ1-1, with D possibly being TRBD1 (5 bases). The CDR3 loop spans 15 amino acids. The germline gives CDR1 LNHDA, CDR2 SQIVND (reference sequence). V was trimmed by 3 bases and J by 5 bases, leaving 16 bases between them.

CDR3 bases: TGTGCCAGCAGCCCGACAGGGTCCTACGAGCAGTACGTC. Translated: CASSPTGSYEQYV. This chain uses TRBV28 with TRBJ2-7; 7 bases fit TRBD1. The CDR3 consists of 13 residues. Germline lookup yields CDR1 MDHEN and CDR2 SYDVKM. Unmatched junction bases numbered 3, after V lost 6 bases and J lost 1 base.

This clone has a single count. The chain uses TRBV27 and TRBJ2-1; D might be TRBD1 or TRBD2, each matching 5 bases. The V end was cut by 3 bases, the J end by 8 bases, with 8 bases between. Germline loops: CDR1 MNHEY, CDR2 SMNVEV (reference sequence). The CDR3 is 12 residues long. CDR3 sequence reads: CASSLGDHEQFF. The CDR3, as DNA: TGTGCCAGCAGTTTGGGGGACCATGAGCAGTTCTTC.

CDR3 in DNA: TGTGCTAGTGGTTTGGGGACCAACTACAATGAGCAGTTCTTC. Residues: CASGLGTNYNEQFF. This chain uses TRBV12-5 with TRBJ2-1; D is ambiguous. Germline CDR1 LGHNT, CDR2 FRNRAP. V was trimmed by 1 base and J by 3 bases, leaving 7 bases between them. The length of the CDR3 is 14 residues. The full variable domain, with the rest looked up from reference TRBV12-5 and TRBJ2-1, is DARVTQTPRHKVTEMGQEVTMRCQPILGHNTVFWYRQTMMQGLELLAYFRNRAPLDDSGMPKDRFSAEMPDATLATLKIQPSEPRDSAVYFCASGLGTNYNEQFFGPGTRLTVL.

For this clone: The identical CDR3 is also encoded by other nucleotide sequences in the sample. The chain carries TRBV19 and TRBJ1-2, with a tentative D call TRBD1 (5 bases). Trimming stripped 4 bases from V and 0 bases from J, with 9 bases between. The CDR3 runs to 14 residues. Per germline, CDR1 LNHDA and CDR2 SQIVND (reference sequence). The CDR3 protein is CASSTGGTNYGYTF. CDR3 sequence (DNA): TGTGCCAGTAGTACCGGGGGAACTAACTATGGCTACACCTTC.

CDR3 in amino acids: CASRPTFWDEQFF. CDR3 coding DNA: TGTGCCAGCAGACCTACCTTTTGGGATGAGCAGTTCTTC. The V and J genes are TRBV27 and TRBJ2-1; no reliable D call. The germline CDR1 and CDR2 sequences are MNHEY and SMNVEV (reference sequence). The length of the CDR3 is 13 residues. With 6 bases removed from V and 8 bases from J, the gap between germline ends came to 14 bases.

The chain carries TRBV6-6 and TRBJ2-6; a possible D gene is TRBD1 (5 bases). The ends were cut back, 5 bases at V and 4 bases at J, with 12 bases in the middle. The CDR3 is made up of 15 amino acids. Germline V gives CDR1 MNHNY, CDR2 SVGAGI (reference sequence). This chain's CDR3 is CASSLRASGANVLTF. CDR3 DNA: TGTGCCAGCAGTCTCAGGGCGTCGGGGGCCAACGTCCTGACTTTC.

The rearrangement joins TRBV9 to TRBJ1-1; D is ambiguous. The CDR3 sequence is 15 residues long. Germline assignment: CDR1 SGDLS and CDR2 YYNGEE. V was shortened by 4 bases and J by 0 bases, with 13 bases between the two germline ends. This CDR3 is CASSPKGWMNTEAFF. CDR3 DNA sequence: TGTGCCAGCAGCCCCAAGGGCTGGATGAACACTGAAGCTTTCTTT. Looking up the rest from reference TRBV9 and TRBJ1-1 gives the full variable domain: DSGVTQTPKHLITATGQRVTLRCSPRSGDLSVYWYQQSLDQGLQFLIQYYNGEERAKGNILERFSAQQFPDLHSELNLSSLELGDSALYFCASSPKGWMNTEAFFGQGTRLTVV.

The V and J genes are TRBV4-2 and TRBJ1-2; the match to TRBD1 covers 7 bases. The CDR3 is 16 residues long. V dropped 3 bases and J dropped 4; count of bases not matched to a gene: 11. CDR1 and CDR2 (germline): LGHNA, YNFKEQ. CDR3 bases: TGTGCCAGCAGCCAGGAAGGACAGGTGGGGATCTATGGCTACACCTTC. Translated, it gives CASSQEGQVGIYGYTF.

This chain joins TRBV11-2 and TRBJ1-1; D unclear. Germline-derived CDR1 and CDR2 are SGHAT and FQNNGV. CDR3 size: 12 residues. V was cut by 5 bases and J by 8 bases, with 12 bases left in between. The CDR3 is CASSGRGREAFF. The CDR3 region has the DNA TGTGCCAGCAGCGGACGAGGGCGAGAAGCTTTCTTT.

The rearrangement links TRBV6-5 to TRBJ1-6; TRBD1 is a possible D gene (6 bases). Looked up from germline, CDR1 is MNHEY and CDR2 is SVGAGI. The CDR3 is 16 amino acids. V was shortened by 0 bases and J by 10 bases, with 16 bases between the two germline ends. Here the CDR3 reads CASSYSRGGGRSPLHF. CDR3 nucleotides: TGTGCCAGCAGTTACTCGAGAGGCGGGGGGCGATCACCCCTCCACTTT.

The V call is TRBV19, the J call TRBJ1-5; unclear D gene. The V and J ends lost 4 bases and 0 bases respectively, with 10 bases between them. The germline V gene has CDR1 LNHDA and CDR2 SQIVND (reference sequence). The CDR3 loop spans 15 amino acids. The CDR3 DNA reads TGTGCCAGTAGTAGCTTGGGAGATAGCAATCAGCCCCAGCATTTT. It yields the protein CASSSLGDSNQPQHF.

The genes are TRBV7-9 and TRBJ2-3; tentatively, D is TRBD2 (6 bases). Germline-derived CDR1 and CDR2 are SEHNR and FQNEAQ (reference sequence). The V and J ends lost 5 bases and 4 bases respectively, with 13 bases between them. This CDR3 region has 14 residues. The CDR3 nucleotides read TGTGCCAGCAGCATCGGAGGGCACGCAGATACGCAGTATTTT. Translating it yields CASSIGGHADTQYF. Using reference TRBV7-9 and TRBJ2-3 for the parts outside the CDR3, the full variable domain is DTGVSQNPRHKITKRGQNVTFRCDPISEHNRLYWYRQTLGQGPEFLTYFQNEAQLEKSRLLSDRFSAERPKGSFSTLEIQRTEQGDSAMYLCASSIGGHADTQYFGPGTRLTVL.

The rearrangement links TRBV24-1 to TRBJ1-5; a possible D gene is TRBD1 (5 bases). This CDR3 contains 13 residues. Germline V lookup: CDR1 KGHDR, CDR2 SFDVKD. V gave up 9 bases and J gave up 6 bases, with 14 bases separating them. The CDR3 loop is CATGGVFGQPQHF. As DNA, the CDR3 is TGTGCCACCGGGGGAGTGTTTGGTCAGCCCCAGCATTTT.

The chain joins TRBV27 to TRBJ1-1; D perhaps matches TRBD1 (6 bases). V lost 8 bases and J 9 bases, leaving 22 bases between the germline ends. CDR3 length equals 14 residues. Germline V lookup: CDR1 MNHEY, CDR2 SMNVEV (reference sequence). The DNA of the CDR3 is TGTGCCAGCCGGCCCGGCCAGGGGATAGATCAAGCTTTCTTT. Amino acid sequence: CASRPGQGIDQAFF.

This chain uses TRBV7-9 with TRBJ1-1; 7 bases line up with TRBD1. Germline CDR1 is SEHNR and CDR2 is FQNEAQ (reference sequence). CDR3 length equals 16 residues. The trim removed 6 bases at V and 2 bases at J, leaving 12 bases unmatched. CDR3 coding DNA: TGTGCCAGCAGTCCAATCCCGGGACAGCTAAACACTGAAGCTTTCTTT. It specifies CASSPIPGQLNTEAFF.

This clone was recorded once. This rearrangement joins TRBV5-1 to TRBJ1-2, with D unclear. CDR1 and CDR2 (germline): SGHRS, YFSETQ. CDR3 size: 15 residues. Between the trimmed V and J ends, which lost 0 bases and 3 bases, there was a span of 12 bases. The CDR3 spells CASSLETADYYGYTF. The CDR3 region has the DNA TGCGCCAGCAGCTTGGAAACGGCGGATTACTATGGCTACACCTTC.

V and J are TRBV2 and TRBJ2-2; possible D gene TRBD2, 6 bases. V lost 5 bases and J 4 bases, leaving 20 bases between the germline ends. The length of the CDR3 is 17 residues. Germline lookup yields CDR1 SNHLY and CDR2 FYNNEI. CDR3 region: CASSIHMPSAGTGELFF. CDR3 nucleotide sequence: TGTGCCAGCAGTATACACATGCCTAGCGCAGGCACCGGGGAGCTGTTTTTT.